This TCR beta chain was identified in a study of CD8 T cells in Susac syndrome. Germline loops: CDR1 SEHNR, CDR2 FQNEAQ (reference sequence). Between the trimmed V and J ends, which lost 1 base and 6 bases, there was a span of 10 bases. This CDR3 has 13 residues. With random hexamers, reverse transcription was performed on about 0.5 to 1 ug of RNA. Amplification of TCR beta CDR3 used immunoSEQ multiplex PCR across 54 Vbeta and 13 Jbeta. TCRdb reprocessed the immunoSEQ multiplex PCR reads via MiXCR and lists one record per CDR3 protein. The table shows approximately 200,000 distinct CDR3 sequences, with about 94% occurring only once. The sequenced target, TCR beta, came from blood CD8+ and CD4+ T cells. Negative isolation was applied to CD8+ and CD4+ T cells, and FACS enrichment was applied to TEMRA cells.

The chain links TRBV7-9 to TRBJ2-7; D is undetermined. Sequenced sample: CD8+ T cells from PBMCs. This receptor was obtained from a human donor with multiple sclerosis. The CDR3 bases are TGTGCCAGCAGCTTAGAAACCGCAGCCGAGCAGTACTTC. Translating it yields CASSLETAAEQYF.